This TCR beta chain was retrieved from a study of CD8 T cells in ankylosing spondylitis. Study observations and caveats: A subset of motif variants has previously been described in the synovial fluid and blood of reactive arthritis. Matched ankylosing spondylitis synovial fluid reportedly contained a significantly enriched population of disease-linked clones. The disease-linked clones had a CD8+ phenotype and low blood frequencies. Ankylosing spondylitis blood appeared to carry a characteristic TCR beta motif of roughly 8 highly homologous variants.

A quantitative 5'-RACE method, one with molecular barcodes, was used to make TCR beta libraries. TCRdb re-analysed the 5' RACE reads in MiXCR, keeping a single row per CDR3 protein. The sample contains a few hundred thousand distinct CDR3 sequences, about 7.3% of which appear only once. This clonotype showed up many times. The antigen remains unidentified. Germline-derived CDR1 and CDR2 are MNHEY and SMNVEV (reference sequence). V was clipped by 4 bases and J by 1 base, with 10 bases between them. The CDR3 has 14 amino acids. The TCR sequence derives from a male donor with ankylosing spondylitis. The V gene is TRBV27, the J gene TRBJ1-1; tentatively, D is TRBD1 (6 bases). Sequenced input: blood, either unsorted or a sorted T cell fraction (not recorded which). The CDR3 DNA is TGTGCCAGCAGTTCCCGGACAGCGAACACTGAAGCTTTCTTT. This sequence encodes CASSSRTANTEAFF.